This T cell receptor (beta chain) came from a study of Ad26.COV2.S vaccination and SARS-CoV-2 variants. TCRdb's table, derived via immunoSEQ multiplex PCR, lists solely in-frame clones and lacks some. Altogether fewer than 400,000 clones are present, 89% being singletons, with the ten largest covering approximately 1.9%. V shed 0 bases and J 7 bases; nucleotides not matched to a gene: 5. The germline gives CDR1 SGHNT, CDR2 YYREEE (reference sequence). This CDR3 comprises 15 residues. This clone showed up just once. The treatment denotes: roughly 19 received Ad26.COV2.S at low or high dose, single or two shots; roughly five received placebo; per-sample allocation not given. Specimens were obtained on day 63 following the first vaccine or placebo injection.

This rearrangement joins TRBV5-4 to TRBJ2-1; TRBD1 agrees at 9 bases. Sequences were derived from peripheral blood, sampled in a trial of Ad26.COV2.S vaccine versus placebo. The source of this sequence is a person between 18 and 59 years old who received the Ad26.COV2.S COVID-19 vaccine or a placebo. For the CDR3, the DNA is TGTGCCAGCAGCTTGGGGGGACAGGGAGGGAATGAGCAGTTCTTC. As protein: CASSLGGQGGNEQFF.